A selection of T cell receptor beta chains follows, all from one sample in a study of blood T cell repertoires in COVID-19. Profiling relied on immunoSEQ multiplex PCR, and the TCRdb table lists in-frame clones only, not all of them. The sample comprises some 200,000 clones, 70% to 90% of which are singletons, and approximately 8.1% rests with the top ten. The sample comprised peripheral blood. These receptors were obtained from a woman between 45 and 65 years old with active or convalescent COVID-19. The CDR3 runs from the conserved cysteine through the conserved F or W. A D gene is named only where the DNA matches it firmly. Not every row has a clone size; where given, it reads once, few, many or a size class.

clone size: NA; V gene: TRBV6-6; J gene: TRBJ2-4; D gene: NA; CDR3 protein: CASTGGLAKNIQYF; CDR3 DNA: TGTGCCAGCACCGGGGGTCTAGCCAAAAACATTCAGTACTTC
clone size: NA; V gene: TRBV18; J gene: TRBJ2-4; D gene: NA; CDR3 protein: CASSPRDIPNIQYF; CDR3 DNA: TGTGCCAGCTCACCCCGGGACATCCCAAACATTCAGTACTTC
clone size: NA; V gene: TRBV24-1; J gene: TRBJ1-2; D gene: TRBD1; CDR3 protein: CATSDSRGTGGYGYTF; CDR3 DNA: TGTGCCACCAGTGATTCTCGGGGGACAGGGGGCTATGGCTACACCTTC
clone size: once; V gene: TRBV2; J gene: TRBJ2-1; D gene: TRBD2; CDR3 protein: CASSVDSLAGVLEQFF; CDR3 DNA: TGTGCCAGCAGTGTAGATAGTCTAGCGGGAGTATTAGAGCAGTTCTTC
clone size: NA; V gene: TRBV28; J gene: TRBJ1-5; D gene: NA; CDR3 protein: CASNPPAGPQHF; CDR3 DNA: TGTGCCAGCAACCCCCCGGCGGGTCCCCAGCATTTT
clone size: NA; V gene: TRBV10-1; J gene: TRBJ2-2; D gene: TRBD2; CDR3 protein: CASSRNLAGGNTGELFF; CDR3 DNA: TGCGCCAGCAGTCGAAATCTAGCGGGGGGGAACACCGGGGAGCTGTTTTTT
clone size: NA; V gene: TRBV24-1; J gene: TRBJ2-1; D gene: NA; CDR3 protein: CATSDAGFGEQFF; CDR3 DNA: TGTGCCACCAGTGATGCAGGGTTCGGTGAGCAGTTCTTC
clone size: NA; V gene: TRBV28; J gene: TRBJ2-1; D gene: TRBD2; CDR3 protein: CASSWTSGSFNNEQFF; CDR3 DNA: TGTGCCAGCAGTTGGACTAGCGGGAGCTTTAACAATGAGCAGTTCTTC
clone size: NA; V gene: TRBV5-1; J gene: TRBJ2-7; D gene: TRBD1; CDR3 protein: CASNLGQGPYEQYF; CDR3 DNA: TGCGCCAGCAATTTGGGACAGGGTCCCTACGAGCAGTACTTC
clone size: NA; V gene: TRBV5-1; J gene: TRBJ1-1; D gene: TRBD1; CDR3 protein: CASSWGQGVGNTEAFF; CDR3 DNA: TGCGCCAGCAGCTGGGGACAGGGGGTGGGGAACACTGAAGCTTTCTTT